One TCR beta chain is described in this entry. CDR3 length: 14 residues. The V end was cut by 6 bases, the J end by 6 bases, with 19 bases between. Germline loops: CDR1 DFQATT, CDR2 SNEGSKA (reference sequence). These data are taken from a study of kidney transplant recipient with SARS-CoV-2 infection. TCRdb passed the reads through MiXCR, listing each CDR3 protein once. The table shows 200,000 to 250,000 distinct CDR3 sequences, with under 35% occurring only once. The sequencing used a blood sample, collected at baseline and on approximately day 120 from a kidney transplant recipient. The chain employs TRBV20-1 and TRBJ2-3; perhaps TRBD1 as D (5 bases). The sequence was collected from a young adult male patient who had COVID-19 and was a kidney transplant recipient. The T cells may partly be graft donor cells. CDR3 residues: CSAFREGVGDTQYF. The CDR3 nucleotides read TGCAGTGCCTTTCGAGAAGGGGTCGGGGATACGCAGTATTTT.